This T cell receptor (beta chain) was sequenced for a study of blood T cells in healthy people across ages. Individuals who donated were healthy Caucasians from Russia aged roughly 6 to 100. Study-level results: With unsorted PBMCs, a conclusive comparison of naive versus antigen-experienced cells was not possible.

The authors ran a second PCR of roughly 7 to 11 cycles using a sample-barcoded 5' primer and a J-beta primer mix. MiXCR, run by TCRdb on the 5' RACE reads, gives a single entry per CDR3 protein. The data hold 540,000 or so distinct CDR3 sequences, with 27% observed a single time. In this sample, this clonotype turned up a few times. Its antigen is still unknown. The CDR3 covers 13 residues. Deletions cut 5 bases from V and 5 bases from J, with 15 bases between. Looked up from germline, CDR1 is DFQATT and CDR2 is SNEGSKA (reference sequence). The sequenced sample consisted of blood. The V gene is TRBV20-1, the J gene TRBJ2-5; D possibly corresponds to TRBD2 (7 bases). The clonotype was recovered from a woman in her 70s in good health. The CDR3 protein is CSAAGGRGETQYF. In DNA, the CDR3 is TGCAGTGCTGCCGGGGGGCGCGGGGAGACCCAGTACTTC.